This TCR beta chain was identified during a study of blood T cell repertoires in COVID-19. Using immunoSEQ multiplex PCR, the repertoire was profiled, and TCRdb retains in-frame clones only, with some absent. The data contain around 300,000 clones, about nine tenths of them seen just once; the ten biggest clones take up 2.2%. Germline trimming cut 2 bases from V and 5 bases from J; bases unmatched to any gene: 6. The CDR3 has 15 residues. The germline V gene has CDR1 ENHRY and CDR2 SYGVKD. The rearrangement links TRBV10-3 to TRBJ2-1; 7 nucleotides match TRBD2. This TCR was sampled from a woman between 25 and 40 years old with COVID-19, enrolled during active disease. Sequencing was performed on peripheral blood. CDR3 residues: CAISEVSSGDNEQFF. The CDR3 DNA is TGTGCCATCAGTGAGGTTTCTAGCGGAGACAATGAGCAGTTCTTC.